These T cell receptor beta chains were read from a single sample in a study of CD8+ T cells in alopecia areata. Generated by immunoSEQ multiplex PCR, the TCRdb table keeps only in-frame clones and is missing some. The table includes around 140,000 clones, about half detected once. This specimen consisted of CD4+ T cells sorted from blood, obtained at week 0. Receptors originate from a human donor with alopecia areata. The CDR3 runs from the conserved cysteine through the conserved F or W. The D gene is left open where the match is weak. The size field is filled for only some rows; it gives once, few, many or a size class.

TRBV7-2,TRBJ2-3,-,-,TGTGCCAGCAGCTTAGGGGGGCGGACAGATACGCAGTATTTT,CASSLGGRTDTQYF
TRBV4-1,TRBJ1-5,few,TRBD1,TGCGCCAGCAGTCACGGGACAGACGATCAGCCCCAGCATTTT,CASSHGTDDQPQHF
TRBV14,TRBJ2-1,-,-,TGTGCCAGCAGCCAAGGGGGTCCGTGGAATGAGCAGTTCTTC,CASSQGGPWNEQFF
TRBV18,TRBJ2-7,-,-,TGTGCCAGCTCACCACGGTGGGTGCACGAGCAGTACTTC,CASSPRWVHEQYF
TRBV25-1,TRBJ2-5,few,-,TGTGCCAGCAGTTACGGGAGCGGTAACCAAGAGACCCAGTACTTC,CASSYGSGNQETQYF
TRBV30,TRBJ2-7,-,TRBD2,TGTGCCTGCCGGGAAAGGGGACTAGCGGGACCTCACGAGCAGTACTTC,CACRERGLAGPHEQYF
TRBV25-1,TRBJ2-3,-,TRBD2,TGTGCCAGCAGTGATGGGGGACTAGCGGAGAGCACAGATACGCAGTATTTT,CASSDGGLAESTDTQYF
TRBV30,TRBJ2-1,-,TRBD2,TGTGCCTGGGAGGCTAGCGGGCCCTACAATGAGCAGTTCTTC,CAWEASGPYNEQFF
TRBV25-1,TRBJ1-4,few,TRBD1,TGTGCCAGCAGTGGCTCCAACAGGGGTGCTAATGAAAAACTGTTTTTT,CASSGSNRGANEKLFF
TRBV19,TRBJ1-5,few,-,TGTGCCAGTAGTGAACAGCGGCACCAGCCCCAGCATTTT,CASSEQRHQPQHF
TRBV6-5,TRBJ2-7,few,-,TGTGCCAGCAGTGGGGGGGCGCGGGTCGAGCAGTACTTC,CASSGGARVEQYF
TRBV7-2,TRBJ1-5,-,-,TGTGCCAGCAGCTTACGGGGTAGTCAGCCCCAGCATTTT,CASSLRGSQPQHF
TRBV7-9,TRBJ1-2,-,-,TGTGCCAGCAGCAGGGGGGACTATGGCTACACCTTC,CASSRGDYGYTF
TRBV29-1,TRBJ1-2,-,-,TGCAGCGTTGCCGGAATCGAAGGCTACACCTTC,CSVAGIEGYTF
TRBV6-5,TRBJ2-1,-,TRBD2,TGTGCCAGCAGTTACGCTAGCGGGAGGTTCGATGAGCAGTTCTTC,CASSYASGRFDEQFF
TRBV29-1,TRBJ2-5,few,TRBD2,TGCAGCGTCAAACTAGCGGACGCCTTCCAAGAGACCCAGTACTTC,CSVKLADAFQETQYF
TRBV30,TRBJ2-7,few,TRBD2,TGTGCCTGGAGTCGACTAGCCCACGAGCAGTACTTC,CAWSRLAHEQYF
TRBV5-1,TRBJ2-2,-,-,TGCGCCAGCAGTCAAGCGGGTCTGGTCGGGGAGCTGTTTTTT,CASSQAGLVGELFF
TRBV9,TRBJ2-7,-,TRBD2,TGTGCCAGCAGCGTCCAGGGACTAGCGGGAGTCAACGAGCAGTACTTC,CASSVQGLAGVNEQYF
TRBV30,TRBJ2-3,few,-,TGTGCCTGGATTCCGACCATGGGAACCCGCGATACGCAGTATTTT,CAWIPTMGTRDTQYF
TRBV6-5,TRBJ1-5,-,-,TGTGCCAGCAGTTACTCGAGCAGGGGTGGTCAGCCCCAGCATTTT,CASSYSSRGGQPQHF
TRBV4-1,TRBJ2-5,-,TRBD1,TGCGCCAGCAGCCAAGAGGACAGGGTCCCAGAGACCCAGTACTTC,CASSQEDRVPETQYF
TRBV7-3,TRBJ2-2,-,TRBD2,TGTGCCAGCAGCTTAATAGGGAGCGGGAGCGGCACCGGGGAGCTGTTTTTT,CASSLIGSGSGTGELFF
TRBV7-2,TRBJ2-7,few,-,TGTGCCAGCAGCCGGACGGGGTGGGGAGAGCAGTACTTC,CASSRTGWGEQYF
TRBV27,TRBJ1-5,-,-,TGTGCCAGCAGTTTATTCCTCGACAGGAATCAGCCCCAGCATTTT,CASSLFLDRNQPQHF
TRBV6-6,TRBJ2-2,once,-,TGTGCCAGCAGTTACGAGGCGGGCATGGGAACCGGGGAGCTGTTTTTT,CASSYEAGMGTGELFF
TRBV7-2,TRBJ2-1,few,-,TGTGCCAGCAGCCTTCCCTTCCCCGGCTCCTACAATGAGCAGTTCTTC,CASSLPFPGSYNEQFF
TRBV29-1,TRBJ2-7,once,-,TGCAGCGTTACTGAGGCCTACGAGCAGTACTTC,CSVTEAYEQYF
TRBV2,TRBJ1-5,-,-,TGTGCCAGCAGTGATTCAACAGGACGTCAGCCCCAGCATTTT,CASSDSTGRQPQHF
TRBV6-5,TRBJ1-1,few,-,TGTGCCAGCAGTCAGGACGGATCTCAGGCTTTCTTT,CASSQDGSQAFF
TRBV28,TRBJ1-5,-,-,TGTGCCAGGCAGGTGCCCCAGCATTTT,CARQVPQHF
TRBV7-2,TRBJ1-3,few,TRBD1,TGTGCCAGCAGCTCTTGGACAGGGGGAAACACCATATATTTT,CASSSWTGGNTIYF
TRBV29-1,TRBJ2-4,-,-,TGCAGCGTTGTCGGGCTAGGCAAAAACATTCAGTACTTC,CSVVGLGKNIQYF
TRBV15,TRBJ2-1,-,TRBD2,TGTGCCACCAGCGGGGCGGGAGGAAACAATGAGCAGTTCTTC,CATSGAGGNNEQFF
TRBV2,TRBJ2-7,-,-,TGTGCCAGCAGTATTGAGCGGGACGAGCAGTACTTC,CASSIERDEQYF
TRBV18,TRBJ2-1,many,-,TGTGCCAGCTCACCAGAAGACAATGAGCAGTTCTTC,CASSPEDNEQFF
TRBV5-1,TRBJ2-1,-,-,TGCGCCAGCACGAGTGGGAATGAGCAGTTCTTC,CASTSGNEQFF
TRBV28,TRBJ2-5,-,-,TGTGCCAGCAGCCCCCCCCCGGGCCGGTGGGAGACCCAGTACTTC,CASSPPPGRWETQYF
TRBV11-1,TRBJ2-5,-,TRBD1,TGTGCCAGCAGCTTAAACAGGGGTAGAATGCAAGAGACCCAGTACTTC,CASSLNRGRMQETQYF
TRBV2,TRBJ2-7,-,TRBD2,TGTGCCAGCAGTGGACTAGCGGGAGGCTACGAGCAGTACTTC,CASSGLAGGYEQYF
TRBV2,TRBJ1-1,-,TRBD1,TGTGCCAGCGGGTCCCAGGGGGCTGGCACTGAAGCTTTCTTT,CASGSQGAGTEAFF
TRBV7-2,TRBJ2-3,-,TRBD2,TGTGCCAGTCCCGGGGCGGGAGGTGGAGATACGCAGTATTTT,CASPGAGGGDTQYF
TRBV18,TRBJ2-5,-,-,TGTGCCAGCTCACCACAGGGGACCCAGTACTTC,CASSPQGTQYF
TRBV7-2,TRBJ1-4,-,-,TGTGCCAGCAGCCCCGCGGGGGTTGCAACTAATGAAAAACTGTTTTTT,CASSPAGVATNEKLFF
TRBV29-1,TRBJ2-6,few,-,TGCAGCGTTAGGGGGAGTGGGGCCAACGTCCTGACTTTC,CSVRGSGANVLTF
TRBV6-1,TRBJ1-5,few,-,TGTGCCAGCAGTGAGCCCGGTCGCAATCAGCCCCAGCATTTT,CASSEPGRNQPQHF
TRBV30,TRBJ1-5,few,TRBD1,TGTGCCTGGAGGGGACGGGGACAGGTCAATCAGCCCCAGCATTTT,CAWRGRGQVNQPQHF
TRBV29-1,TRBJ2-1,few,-,TGCAGCGTTCTACCCGGGCTTCCCAAGAACAATGAGCAGTTCTTC,CSVLPGLPKNNEQFF
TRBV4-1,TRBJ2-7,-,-,TGCGCCAGCAGCCAAGATGCGGGACCGAGCTCCTACGAGCAGTACTTC,CASSQDAGPSSYEQYF
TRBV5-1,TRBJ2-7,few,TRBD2,TGCGCCAGCAGCTATGCGGGAGGGAATTCCTACGAGCAGTACTTC,CASSYAGGNSYEQYF
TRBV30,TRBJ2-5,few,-,TGTGCCTGGAATCAGCGAGAGACCCAGTACTTC,CAWNQRETQYF
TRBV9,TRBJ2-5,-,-,TGTGCCAGCAGCGGGACCATGGGGGAGACCCAGTACTTC,CASSGTMGETQYF
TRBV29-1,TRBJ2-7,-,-,TGCAGCGTTGCAGTAGGGAGATCCTACGAGCAGTACTTC,CSVAVGRSYEQYF
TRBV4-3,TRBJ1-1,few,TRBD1,TGCGCCAGCAGCCAAGATTGGGACAGGGGGCGAGCTTTCTTT,CASSQDWDRGRAFF
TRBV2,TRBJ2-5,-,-,TGTGCCAGCAGTCCCCGGAGGCTAGCGAGGGAGACCCAGTACTTC,CASSPRRLARETQYF
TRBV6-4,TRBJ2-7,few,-,TGTGCCAGCAGTGACCGGACGGACCACGGGGAGCAGTACTTC,CASSDRTDHGEQYF
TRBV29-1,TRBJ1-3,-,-,TGCAGCGTTGGAAAGGATTCTGGAAACACCATATATTTT,CSVGKDSGNTIYF
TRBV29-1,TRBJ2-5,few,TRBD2,TGCAGCACCAGGACTAGCGGGATAAGGCAAGAGACCCAGTACTTC,CSTRTSGIRQETQYF
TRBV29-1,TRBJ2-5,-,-,TGCAGCGTTGAGGGCCGTCCAAGCTGGGGGTACTTC,CSVEGRPSWGYF
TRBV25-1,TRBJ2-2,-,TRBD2,TGTGCCAGCCTCGGGACTAGCGTGAACACCGGGGAGCTGTTTTTT,CASLGTSVNTGELFF